The 21 T cell receptor beta chains reported below all come from one sample, sequenced in a study of OX40 agonist ivuxolimab in advanced cancers. Data came from immunoSEQ multiplex PCR; TCRdb stores just in-frame clones and leaves some out. Of under 25,000 clones in the sample, approximately 78% were seen once. This material consisted of CD4+ or CD8+ T cells sorted from blood, taken in a trial of the OX40 agonist ivuxolimab. The origin of the receptors is an adult with an advanced solid tumor such as melanoma, head and neck, liver or kidney cancer.

The rearrangement uses TRBV19 and TRBJ2-1; weak D call: TRBD2 (5 bases). V dropped 8 bases and J dropped 0 bases, with 11 bases sitting between them. Per germline, CDR1 LNHDA and CDR2 SQIVND (reference sequence). The CDR3 runs 14 residues. The CDR3 sequence: CASGAGFSYNEQFF. The CDR3, as DNA: TGTGCCAGTGGCGCGGGCTTCTCCTACAATGAGCAGTTCTTC.

The chain has TRBV19 and TRBJ1-4, with D possibly being TRBD1 (6 bases). V gave up 8 bases and J gave up 2 bases, with 12 bases separating them. In germline, CDR1 is LNHDA, CDR2 SQIVND (reference sequence). CDR3 length: 14 amino acids. This CDR3 reads CASLKGGTNEKLFF. The CDR3 nucleotides are TGTGCCAGTCTAAAAGGGGGGACTAATGAAAAACTGTTTTTT.

The rearrangement links TRBV7-8 to TRBJ2-2; D gene ambiguous. Germline CDR1 SGHVS, CDR2 FQNEAQ. V was trimmed by 0 bases and J by 7 bases, leaving 12 bases between them. This CDR3 is 15 amino acids long. The CDR3 DNA reads as TGTGCCAGCAGCTTAGCGCTCAAAGGTCACGGGGAGCTGTTTTTT. Translating it yields CASSLALKGHGELFF. Using reference TRBV7-8 and TRBJ2-2 for the parts outside the CDR3, the full variable domain is GAGVSQSPRYKVAKRGQDVALRCDPISGHVSLFWYQQALGQGPEFLTYFQNEAQLDKSGLPSDRFFAERPEGSVSTLKIQRTQQEDSAVYLCASSLALKGHGELFFGEGSRLTVL.

The J gene is TRBJ2-1, the V gene TRBV30; D perhaps matches TRBD2 (5 bases). The V end was cut by 0 bases, the J end by 6 bases, with 15 bases between. The CDR3 is made up of 15 amino acids. Germline V gene sequence: CDR1 GTSNPN, CDR2 SVGIG (reference sequence). CDR3 bases: TGTGCCTGGAGTGTGGGCGGGCCCTGGGGCAATGAGCAGTTCTTC. This encodes CAWSVGGPWGNEQFF.

The chain employs TRBV7-9 and TRBJ1-2, with D uncertain. Trimming removed 5 bases from V and 3 bases from J, with 10 bases in between. The CDR3 length is 13 residues. Germline CDR1 is SEHNR and CDR2 is FQNEAQ (reference sequence). CDR3 bases: TGTGCCAGCAGCCCCTGGACCGACTATGGCTACACCTTC. Its protein product is CASSPWTDYGYTF. Supplemented by reference TRBV7-9 and TRBJ1-2, the full variable domain reads DTGVSQNPRHKITKRGQNVTFRCDPISEHNRLYWYRQTLGQGPEFLTYFQNEAQLEKSRLLSDRFSAERPKGSFSTLEIQRTEQGDSAMYLCASSPWTDYGYTFGSGTRLTVV.

The genes are TRBV12-2 and TRBJ2-1. TRBV12-2 is termed a pseudogene. This CDR3 spans 14 amino acids. The CDR3 DNA sequence: TGTGCAAGTCGCTTAAGGCAGCCCTACAATGAGCAGTTCTTC. The encoded protein is CASRLRQPYNEQFF.

This chain joins TRBV4-3 and TRBJ2-5; a possible D gene is TRBD1 (6 bases). Germline V gene sequence: CDR1 LGHNA, CDR2 YSLEER. The CDR3 runs to 17 residues. The ends were cut back, 0 bases at V and 11 bases at J, with 25 bases in the middle. This chain's CDR3 is CASSQEWGRPVPTKQYF. Written as DNA, the CDR3 is TGCGCCAGCAGCCAAGAGTGGGGGCGCCCAGTACCTACGAAGCAGTACTTC.

This chain links TRBV29-1 with TRBJ2-7; TRBD2 agrees at 8 bases. From germline, CDR1 is SQVTM and CDR2 ANQGSEA. The CDR3 has 16 amino acids. With V trimmed by 0 bases and J by 0 bases, 7 bases remained unmatched. The CDR3 is CSVEDWGLGDSYEQYF. Here the CDR3 DNA reads TGCAGCGTTGAAGATTGGGGACTAGGAGACTCCTACGAGCAGTACTTC.

Sample share makes this clone medium-sized. Here the CDR3 reads CATSAEGAQFF. In DNA form, the CDR3 reads TGTGCCACCAGCGCAGAAGGGGCGCAGTTCTTC. The chain employs TRBV15 and TRBJ2-1; D may be TRBD1 (5 bases). The CDR3 has 11 amino acids. The germline V gene has CDR1 LNHNV and CDR2 YYDKDF (reference sequence). V gave up 5 bases and J gave up 12 bases, with 11 bases separating them. Full variable domain (rest looked up from reference TRBV15 and TRBJ2-1): DAMVIQNPRYQVTQFGKPVTLSCSQTLNHNVMYWYQQKSSQAPKLLFHYYDKDFNNEADTPDNFQSRRPNTSFCFLDIRSPGLGDTAMYLCATSAEGAQFFGPGTRLTVL.

The V gene is TRBV5-1, the J gene TRBJ1-2; D is possibly TRBD1 (5 bases). CDR1 is SGHRS, CDR2 YFSETQ, per germline. Trimming took 4 bases from V and 4 from J, leaving 14 bases between them. CDR3 length: 14 amino acids. The CDR3, as DNA: TGCGCCAGCAGCGCCGACAGAGAAATCTATGGCTACACCTTC. This gives the protein CASSADREIYGYTF.

In nucleotides, the CDR3 is TGTGCCAGCAGCTTGGGAGACAGGACTTCCCTAGGCTACACCTTC. Encoded protein: CASSLGDRTSLGYTF. The chain carries TRBV5-6 and TRBJ1-2; D is possibly TRBD1 (6 bases). The V and J ends lost 0 bases and 8 bases respectively, with 17 bases between them. The germline V gene has CDR1 SGHDT and CDR2 YYEEEE. CDR3 size: 15 residues.

V gene TRBV7-9 combines with J gene TRBJ2-6; D ambiguous. The V end was cut by 3 bases, the J end by 0 bases, with 6 bases between. CDR1 and CDR2 (germline): SEHNR, FQNEAQ (reference sequence). CDR3 length: 15 residues. CDR3: CASSFLHSGANVLTF. The CDR3 bases are TGTGCCAGCAGCTTTTTGCACTCTGGGGCCAACGTCCTGACTTTC. Full variable domain (rest looked up from reference TRBV7-9 and TRBJ2-6): DTGVSQNPRHKITKRGQNVTFRCDPISEHNRLYWYRQTLGQGPEFLTYFQNEAQLEKSRLLSDRFSAERPKGSFSTLEIQRTEQGDSAMYLCASSFLHSGANVLTFGAGSRLTVL.

The V gene is TRBV4-3, the J gene TRBJ1-1; D is uncertain. CDR1 LGHNA and CDR2 YSLEER come from the germline V gene. CDR3 length: 15 amino acids. Trimming shortened V by 1 base and J by 5 bases, and 14 bases separated the two germline ends. CDR3 sequence (DNA): TGCGCCAGCAGCCAAGGGCGACTAGGTGGAACTGAAGCTTTCTTT. Its protein product is CASSQGRLGGTEAFF.

The chain couples TRBV6-1 to TRBJ2-7; D unclear. This CDR3 is 15 amino acids long. V shed 1 base and J shed 1 base, with 11 bases lying between them. Germline V gene lookup returns CDR1 MNHNS and CDR2 SASEGT. CDR3 coding DNA: TGTGCCAGCAGTGAAGTAGTGTACAGATCCTACGAGCAGTACTTC. Translated, it gives CASSEVVYRSYEQYF.

CDR3 DNA: TGCGCCAGCAGTGAGGGACAGGGGACCTACGAGCAGTACTTC. Translated: CASSEGQGTYEQYF. J is TRBJ2-7 and V is TRBV10-1; 9 bases agree with TRBD1. The germline CDR1 and CDR2 sequences are WNHNN and SYGVQD (reference sequence). This CDR3 has 14 amino acids. V shed 2 bases and J 2 bases; nucleotides not matched to a gene: 1.

Regarding this clone: The junction differs from germline at one of its ends, possibly a read error. The chain has TRBV19 and TRBJ1-6; no clear D. The CDR3 totals 12 residues. Per the germline V gene, CDR1 is LNHDA and CDR2 is SQIVND (reference sequence). CDR3 sequence (DNA): TGTGCCAGTAGTCTGGGTCATTCATCCCTCCACTTT. Its protein product is CASSLGHSSLHF.

The rearrangement joins TRBV4-2 to TRBJ2-3; D assignment may be TRBD1 or TRBD2 (5 bases each). This CDR3 is built from 15 residues. CDR1 LGHNA and CDR2 YNFKEQ come from the germline V gene. Trimming left V 0 bases short and J 6 bases short, with 13 bases between. The CDR3 nucleotides are TGTGCCAGCAGCCAAGAGGAGAGGGGTTGGGATACGCAGTATTTT. It is translated as CASSQEERGWDTQYF.

This rearrangement joins TRBV11-2 to TRBJ2-1; D might be TRBD1 (5 bases). The CDR3 contains 15 residues. Germline values: CDR1 SGHAT, CDR2 FQNNGV. V lost 7 bases and J lost 5, with 18 bases in between. The CDR3: CASTLNSWGHNEQFF. The CDR3 coding sequence is TGTGCCAGCACCTTGAACTCTTGGGGCCACAATGAGCAGTTCTTC.

The V call is TRBV5-8, the J call TRBJ2-7; perhaps D is TRBD1 or TRBD2 (6 bases each). V dropped 3 bases and J dropped 1 base, with 17 bases sitting between them. The CDR3 totals 16 residues. Germline V gene sequence: CDR1 SGHTS, CDR2 YDEGEE. The CDR3 sequence: CASSYGGGMWSYEQYF. The DNA for the CDR3 is TGTGCCAGCAGCTATGGAGGGGGGATGTGGTCCTACGAGCAGTACTTC.

This clone was recorded once. The chain combines TRBV7-6 with TRBJ2-7; possibly TRBD2 for D (6 bases). The germline V gene encodes CDR1 SGHVS and CDR2 FNYEAQ. CDR3 length equals 15 residues. V lost 1 base, J lost 4 bases, and 14 bases lay in between. CDR3: CASSLVPGEMYEQYF. In nucleotides, the CDR3 is TGTGCCAGCAGCTTAGTACCGGGGGAGATGTACGAGCAGTACTTC.

V gene TRBV11-2 combines with J gene TRBJ2-7, with D perhaps TRBD1 (7 bases). V lost 0 bases to trimming and J lost 4 bases, with 13 bases between them. CDR1 is SGHAT, CDR2 FQNNGV, per germline. The CDR3 loop spans 15 amino acids. CDR3 nucleotide sequence: TGTGCCAGCAGCTTAGACGCAGGGGGGAGGTACGAGCAGTACTTC. It translates to CASSLDAGGRYEQYF. The full variable domain, rest sourced from reference TRBV11-2 and TRBJ2-7, is EAGVAQSPRYKIIEKRQSVAFWCNPISGHATLYWYQQILGQGPKLLIQFQNNGVVDDSQLPKDRFSAERLKGVDSTLKIQPAKLEDSAVYLCASSLDAGGRYEQYFGPGTRLTVT.